This T cell receptor (beta chain) was retrieved from a study of memory CD4+ T cells and cytomegalovirus serostatus. Trimming removed 4 bases from V and 4 bases from J; junction bases left unmatched: 5. Germline values: CDR1 SGHRS, CDR2 YFSETQ. This CDR3 spans 14 amino acids. Single viable CD3+CD4+CD8-CD45RO+ cells were sorted as the memory CD4+ T cells. Serum IgG to CMV pp150, pp28, p38 and p52 defined serostatus. TCRdb's copy holds only in-frame clones and misses some; the assay was immunoSEQ multiplex PCR. Here the sample spans about 58,000 clones, more than 65% being singletons. The origin of this receptor is an adult in good health and CMV-seronegative. Some clones in this sample may be carry-over from other donors' samples. The sample consisted of memory CD4+ T cells from blood. The chain employs TRBV5-1 and TRBJ2-3, with 8 bases identical to TRBD1. CDR3 in DNA: TGCGCCAGCAGCGGCGGACAGGGCCCAGATACGCAGTATTTT. Translation: CASSGGQGPDTQYF.